Below, one T cell receptor (beta chain) is given with its context. What it recognizes is unknown. Method: immunoSEQ multiplex PCR; TCRdb's copy keeps in-frame clones and lacks some. Of approximately 140,000 clones listed, roughly 90% are singletons. This entry belongs to a study of T cell responses to AZD1222 COVID-19 vaccine. Study outcomes and limitations: Spike-specific TCR breadth rose after two AZD1222 doses, and depth rose as well.

CDR3 length equals 14 residues. Trimming took off 6 bases at V and 2 bases at J, with 11 bases between the two ends. CDR1 MDHEN and CDR2 SYDVKM come from the germline V gene. Specimen: peripheral blood, collected on day 0 of AZD1222 vaccination. The chain uses TRBV28 and TRBJ2-1, with D possibly matching TRBD2 (6 bases). The sequence derives from an adult in good health. The CDR3 spells CASRERAPYNEQFF. In DNA form, the CDR3 reads TGTGCCAGCAGGGAGCGGGCCCCCTACAATGAGCAGTTCTTC.